These 4 T cell receptor beta chains share one sample of origin, sequenced in a study of T-cell reconstitution after alpha-beta-depleted transplantation in children. Unique molecular identifiers were used in preparing the TCRbeta library. A single record per CDR3 protein comes from TCRdb applying MiXCR to the PCR reads. This table holds about 120,000 distinct CDR3 sequences, 10% found once. This sample comprised PBMCs, obtained before TCRalphabeta/CD19-depleted stem cell transplant. The origin of the receptors is a boy aged 2-9 years with acute lymphoblastic leukemia, due to receive a stem cell transplant.

The rearrangement links TRBV7-8 to TRBJ2-5, with a tentative D call TRBD1 (6 bases). Germline V lookup: CDR1 SGHVS, CDR2 FQNEAQ. Trimming removed 4 bases at V and 3 bases at J, with 15 bases between. This CDR3 spans 15 amino acids. The CDR3 DNA reads TGTGCCAGCAGCTCCGTCAGGGGACCCGAAGAGACCCAGTACTTC. It is translated as CASSSVRGPEETQYF.

This clonotype has only a few counts. The CDR3 sequence: CASSFSAGGETQYF. CDR3 DNA sequence: TGTGCCAGCAGTTTTTCAGCGGGAGGGGAGACCCAGTACTTC. The genes are TRBV12-3 or TRBV12-4 and TRBJ2-5; TRBD2 agrees at 10 bases. Trimming took 3 bases from V and 5 from J; bases not matched to a gene: 3. The CDR3 is made up of 14 amino acids.

CDR3 nucleotide sequence: TGCGCCAGCAGCCCCCCGCTTGGGCGCACAGATACGCAGTATTTT. Translation gives CASSPPLGRTDTQYF. The chain has TRBV5-1 and TRBJ2-3; D remains ambiguous. The germline V gene has CDR1 SGHRS and CDR2 YFSETQ. The CDR3 has 15 amino acids. The germline V and J ends were trimmed by 4 bases and 1 base, with 13 bases remaining between them. The whole variable domain, filled in from reference TRBV5-1 and TRBJ2-3, reads KAGVTQTPRYLIKTRGQQVTLSCSPISGHRSVSWYQQTPGQGLQFLFEYFSETQRNKGNFPGRFSGRQFSNSRSEMNVSTLELGDSALYLCASSPPLGRTDTQYFGPGTRLTVL.

The V and J genes are TRBV5-1 and TRBJ2-3; TRBD2 is a possible D gene (6 bases). CDR3 length: 15 residues. Trimming removed 4 bases at V and 4 bases at J, with 16 bases between. In germline, CDR1 is SGHRS, CDR2 YFSETQ. The CDR3 reads CASSLRLGESDTQYF. Written as DNA, the CDR3 is TGCGCCAGCAGCCTAAGACTAGGTGAATCAGATACGCAGTATTTT.